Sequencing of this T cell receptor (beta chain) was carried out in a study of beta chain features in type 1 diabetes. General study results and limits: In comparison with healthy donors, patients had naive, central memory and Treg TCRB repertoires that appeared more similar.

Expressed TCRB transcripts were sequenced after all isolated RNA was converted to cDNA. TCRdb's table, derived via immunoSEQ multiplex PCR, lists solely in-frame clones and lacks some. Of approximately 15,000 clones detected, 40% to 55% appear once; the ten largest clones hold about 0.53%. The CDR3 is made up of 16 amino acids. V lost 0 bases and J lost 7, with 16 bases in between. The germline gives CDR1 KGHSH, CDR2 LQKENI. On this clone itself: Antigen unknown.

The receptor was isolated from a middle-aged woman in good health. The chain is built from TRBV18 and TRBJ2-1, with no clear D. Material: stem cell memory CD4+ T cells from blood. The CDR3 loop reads CASSPPSGSLLNEQFF. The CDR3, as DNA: TGTGCCAGCTCACCACCGTCAGGTTCCCTCTTAAATGAGCAGTTCTTC. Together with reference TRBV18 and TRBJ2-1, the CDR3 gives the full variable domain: NAGVMQNPRHLVRRRGQEARLRCSPMKGHSHVYWYRQLPEEGLKFMVYLQKENIIDESGMPKERFSAEFPKEGPSILRIQQVVRGDSAAYFCASSPPSGSLLNEQFFGPGTRLTVL.